The present TCR beta chain was sequenced within a study of blood T cell dynamics during melanoma immunotherapy. V was clipped by 5 bases and J by 6 bases, with 22 bases between them. Germline-derived CDR1 and CDR2 are MNHEY and SMNVEV (reference sequence). CDR3 length: 16 amino acids. The sample's time point: week 3, after first cycle of checkpoint inhibitor. Using immunoSEQ multiplex PCR, the repertoire was profiled, and TCRdb retains in-frame clones only, with some absent. The sample includes 13,000 to 15,000 clones, about 90% seen only once; the top ten take around 0.84%. Sequences were derived from blood, sampled from a patient treated with checkpoint blockade. The sequence derives from a human donor with melanoma. The chain joins TRBV27 to TRBJ1-1, with a weak D call TRBD1 (5 bases). DNA for the CDR3: TGTGCCAGCAGTCGCCCGTTTACAGGTCTCTTAGCTGAAGCTTTCTTT. This encodes CASSRPFTGLLAEAFF.